A selection of T cell receptor beta chains follows, all from one sample in a study of shared clonotypes between healthy human individuals. Assay: immunoSEQ multiplex PCR; the TCRdb copy retains only in-frame clones and omits some. This table holds about 700,000 clones, about 91% found once. Sequencing used naive CD8+ T cells sorted from blood. The receptors here all came from a young man in good health. Both conserved end residues are part of each CDR3. The order of the fields is V gene, clone size, D gene, J gene, CDR3 DNA, CDR3 protein. The D gene is left open where the match is weak. Clone size is not always given. Where it is, it says once, few, many or a class for expanded clones.

V gene: TRBV12-5
clone size: .
D gene: .
J gene: TRBJ2-7
CDR3 DNA: TGTGCTAGTGGTTTGGGAGACAGCTACGAGCAGTACTTC
CDR3 protein: CASGLGDSYEQYF

V gene: TRBV7-8
clone size: .
D gene: .
J gene: TRBJ2-5
CDR3 DNA: TGTGCCAGCAACCCAACAGGGCCTTACGAGGGGACCCAGTACTTC
CDR3 protein: CASNPTGPYEGTQYF

V gene: TRBV14
clone size: .
D gene: .
J gene: TRBJ1-2
CDR3 DNA: TGTGCCAGCAGCCAAGGGCCCACGTATGGCTACACCTTC
CDR3 protein: CASSQGPTYGYTF

V gene: TRBV2
clone size: .
D gene: TRBD2
J gene: TRBJ2-3
CDR3 DNA: TGTGCCAGCAGTGAAGCTACCGGACTAGCAACAGATACGCAGTATTTT
CDR3 protein: CASSEATGLATDTQYF

V gene: TRBV2
clone size: .
D gene: .
J gene: TRBJ2-2
CDR3 DNA: TGTGCCAGCAGTTTCTCCGGGGGGCTAGAGTTGTCCGGGGAGCTGTTTTTT
CDR3 protein: CASSFSGGLELSGELFF

V gene: TRBV7-9
clone size: once
D gene: TRBD1
J gene: TRBJ2-7
CDR3 DNA: TGTGCCAGCAGCCCCTCCGTCGGGACAGGGATTTTGGAGCAGTACTTC
CDR3 protein: CASSPSVGTGILEQYF

V gene: TRBV9
clone size: .
D gene: .
J gene: TRBJ2-1
CDR3 DNA: TGTGCCAGCAGCGCTCTTGCGAACTCCTACAATGAGCAGTTCTTC
CDR3 protein: CASSALANSYNEQFF

V gene: TRBV29-1
clone size: .
D gene: .
J gene: TRBJ2-7
CDR3 DNA: TGCAGCGTTGAAACGGCAGGGGCCTCCTCCTACGAGCAGTACTTC
CDR3 protein: CSVETAGASSYEQYF

V gene: TRBV9
clone size: .
D gene: TRBD1
J gene: TRBJ2-1
CDR3 DNA: TGTGCCAGCAGCCCAACCCCAAGGACAGGGGGAAATGAGCAGTTCTTC
CDR3 protein: CASSPTPRTGGNEQFF

V gene: TRBV11-3
clone size: .
D gene: .
J gene: TRBJ2-3
CDR3 DNA: TGTGCCAGCAGCCCCCAGGAGGGCGGACTCACAGATACGCAGTATTTT
CDR3 protein: CASSPQEGGLTDTQYF

V gene: TRBV5-6
clone size: .
D gene: .
J gene: TRBJ2-1
CDR3 DNA: TGTGCCAGCAGCTTAGTGCGGAGCTCCTACAATGAGCAGTTCTTC
CDR3 protein: CASSLVRSSYNEQFF

V gene: TRBV11-2
clone size: .
D gene: .
J gene: TRBJ2-7
CDR3 DNA: TGTGCCAGCAGCTTAGCCCCAGGGGCAGGGGGGACTAGCTCCTACGAGCAGTACTTC
CDR3 protein: CASSLAPGAGGTSSYEQYF

V gene: TRBV7-9
clone size: .
D gene: .
J gene: TRBJ1-6
CDR3 DNA: TGTGCCAGCAGCCAGGTTGTGGGGGCTAATTCACCCCTCCACTTT
CDR3 protein: CASSQVVGANSPLHF

V gene: TRBV5-6
clone size: .
D gene: TRBD1
J gene: TRBJ1-2
CDR3 DNA: TGTGCCAGCAGCTCCATCCCGGGACAGTCATATGGCTACACCTTC
CDR3 protein: CASSSIPGQSYGYTF

V gene: TRBV19
clone size: .
D gene: TRBD1
J gene: TRBJ1-1
CDR3 DNA: TGTGCCAGTAGTATCCTCACAGGGGCGAACACTGAAGCTTTCTTT
CDR3 protein: CASSILTGANTEAFF

V gene: TRBV27
clone size: .
D gene: .
J gene: TRBJ2-1
CDR3 DNA: TGTGCCAGCAGTTTGATTGACCCTGGGAATGAGCAGTTCTTC
CDR3 protein: CASSLIDPGNEQFF

V gene: TRBV29-1
clone size: .
D gene: .
J gene: TRBJ2-1
CDR3 DNA: TGCAGCGTCCGGGATTCGGCCTCCTACAATGAGCAGTTCTTC
CDR3 protein: CSVRDSASYNEQFF

V gene: TRBV6-5
clone size: .
D gene: .
J gene: TRBJ2-7
CDR3 DNA: TGTGCCAGCAGTTACGCATCCTTAGGCTACGAGCAGTACTTC
CDR3 protein: CASSYASLGYEQYF

V gene: TRBV6-6
clone size: .
D gene: .
J gene: TRBJ1-1
CDR3 DNA: TGTGCCAGCAGTTACGGTGTGGACACTGAAGCTTTCTTT
CDR3 protein: CASSYGVDTEAFF

V gene: TRBV11-2
clone size: .
D gene: .
J gene: TRBJ2-7
CDR3 DNA: TGTGCCAGCAGCTTATGGACTTACGAGCAGTACTTC
CDR3 protein: CASSLWTYEQYF

V gene: TRBV19
clone size: .
D gene: .
J gene: TRBJ2-1
CDR3 DNA: TGTGCCAGTAGGGGAATGACACTTGGCCCTCCCGAGCAGTTCTTC
CDR3 protein: CASRGMTLGPPEQFF

V gene: TRBV6-5
clone size: .
D gene: TRBD2
J gene: TRBJ2-7
CDR3 DNA: TGTGCCAGCAGTTACGGGACTATCGGCTACGAGCAGTACTTC
CDR3 protein: CASSYGTIGYEQYF

V gene: TRBV19
clone size: .
D gene: TRBD1
J gene: TRBJ2-7
CDR3 DNA: TGTGCCAGTAGCGACAGGGGGGACTCCTACGAGCAGTACTTC
CDR3 protein: CASSDRGDSYEQYF

V gene: TRBV9
clone size: once
D gene: TRBD2
J gene: TRBJ2-1
CDR3 DNA: TGTGCCAGCAGCGTAACCGGGACTAGCGAGTTGTACAATGAGCAGTTCTTC
CDR3 protein: CASSVTGTSELYNEQFF

V gene: TRBV6-5
clone size: .
D gene: .
J gene: TRBJ1-4
CDR3 DNA: TGTGCCAGCAGTTGGAGGGGTACGGGAAAACTGTTTTTT
CDR3 protein: CASSWRGTGKLFF

V gene: TRBV10-3
clone size: once
D gene: .
J gene: TRBJ2-1
CDR3 DNA: TGTGCCATCAGTGAGTCGATGTTGGGGGACGATGAGCAGTTCTTC
CDR3 protein: CAISESMLGDDEQFF

V gene: TRBV4-1
clone size: .
D gene: .
J gene: TRBJ2-7
CDR3 DNA: TGCGCCAGCAGCCCTCGAGAGGGGGCCTACGAGCAGTACTTC
CDR3 protein: CASSPREGAYEQYF

V gene: TRBV20-1
clone size: .
D gene: TRBD1
J gene: TRBJ2-7
CDR3 DNA: TGCAGTGCTATGACAGGGGGCGAGCAGTACTTC
CDR3 protein: CSAMTGGEQYF

V gene: TRBV9
clone size: .
D gene: .
J gene: TRBJ2-3
CDR3 DNA: TGTGCCAGCAGCTCCAACCGACGGGACCTGCCAGAAGGAGATACGCAGTATTTT
CDR3 protein: CASSSNRRDLPEGDTQYF

V gene: TRBV19
clone size: .
D gene: TRBD2
J gene: TRBJ2-7
CDR3 DNA: TGTGCCAGTAGTTATCTAGCGGCCAGCTCCTACGAGCAGTACTTC
CDR3 protein: CASSYLAASSYEQYF

V gene: TRBV18
clone size: .
D gene: .
J gene: TRBJ2-7
CDR3 DNA: TGTGCCAGCTCCCCGGTGGGCGGGACCGAGCAGTACTTC
CDR3 protein: CASSPVGGTEQYF

V gene: TRBV6-5
clone size: .
D gene: .
J gene: TRBJ2-3
CDR3 DNA: TGTGCCAGCAGTTATTCTCCAGGGACAGATACGCAGTATTTT
CDR3 protein: CASSYSPGTDTQYF

V gene: TRBV28
clone size: .
D gene: .
J gene: TRBJ2-1
CDR3 DNA: TGTGCCAGCAGTTTATCGTCCAGGGGTTCCTACAATGAGCAGTTCTTC
CDR3 protein: CASSLSSRGSYNEQFF

V gene: TRBV4-3
clone size: .
D gene: .
J gene: TRBJ2-7
CDR3 DNA: TGCGCCAGCAGCCAAGATCGGATGGGGTGGTCAGACGAGCAGTACTTC
CDR3 protein: CASSQDRMGWSDEQYF

V gene: TRBV11-2
clone size: .
D gene: .
J gene: TRBJ1-1
CDR3 DNA: TGTGCCAGCAGCTTAGGGATGAACACTGAAGCTTTCTTT
CDR3 protein: CASSLGMNTEAFF

V gene: TRBV7-8
clone size: .
D gene: TRBD2
J gene: TRBJ2-1
CDR3 DNA: TGTGCCAGCAGCTTGTTGTTAGCGGGGATCCCATTGGGTAGGGGCTCCTACAATGAGCAGTTCTTC
CDR3 protein: CASSLLLAGIPLGRGSYNEQFF

V gene: TRBV29-1
clone size: .
D gene: TRBD1
J gene: TRBJ1-1
CDR3 DNA: TGCAGCGTCGACATGGGACAGGTGAACACTGAAGCTTTCTTT
CDR3 protein: CSVDMGQVNTEAFF

V gene: TRBV11-3
clone size: .
D gene: .
J gene: TRBJ2-1
CDR3 DNA: TGTGCCAGCAGCGCGGGCCCGACTAGGGCCTACAATGAGCAGTTCTTC
CDR3 protein: CASSAGPTRAYNEQFF

V gene: TRBV19
clone size: once
D gene: .
J gene: TRBJ1-1
CDR3 DNA: TGTGCCAGTAGTATAGGGGTAACGGGAGACAAAAGTATGAACACTGAAGCTTTCTTT
CDR3 protein: CASSIGVTGDKSMNTEAFF

V gene: TRBV27
clone size: .
D gene: .
J gene: TRBJ2-2
CDR3 DNA: TGTGCCAGCAGCTTCGGGACCGGGGAGCTGTTTTTT
CDR3 protein: CASSFGTGELFF

V gene: TRBV21-1
clone size: .
D gene: .
J gene: TRBJ1-5
CDR3 DNA: TGTGCCGGGCCCAATCAGCCCCAGCATTTT
CDR3 protein: CAGPNQPQHF

V gene: TRBV30
clone size: .
D gene: TRBD1
J gene: TRBJ2-7
CDR3 DNA: TGTGCCTGGAAGGGACAGGGGGCCTACGAGCAGTACTTC
CDR3 protein: CAWKGQGAYEQYF

V gene: TRBV15
clone size: .
D gene: TRBD2
J gene: TRBJ2-1
CDR3 DNA: TGTGCCACCAGCAGAGAACCGGGACTAGCGAATGGTGAGCAGTTCTTC
CDR3 protein: CATSREPGLANGEQFF

V gene: TRBV10-1
clone size: .
D gene: .
J gene: TRBJ2-7
CDR3 DNA: TGCGCCAGCAGCCCGGGACTGGGCTACGAGCAGTACTTC
CDR3 protein: CASSPGLGYEQYF

V gene: TRBV11-3
clone size: .
D gene: .
J gene: TRBJ2-6
CDR3 DNA: TGTGCCAGCAGCTTAGTCTCCAGGACAAGACCACCCCAAGGGGCCAACGTCCTGACTTTC
CDR3 protein: CASSLVSRTRPPQGANVLTF

V gene: TRBV12-5
clone size: .
D gene: TRBD1
J gene: TRBJ2-3
CDR3 DNA: TGTGCTAGTGGTTCGGGACAGGGTCGTGCAGATACGCAGTATTTT
CDR3 protein: CASGSGQGRADTQYF

V gene: TRBV28
clone size: .
D gene: .
J gene: TRBJ1-5
CDR3 DNA: TGTGCCAGCAGATCCCCGGGGTTGGGTCAGCCCCAGCATTTT
CDR3 protein: CASRSPGLGQPQHF